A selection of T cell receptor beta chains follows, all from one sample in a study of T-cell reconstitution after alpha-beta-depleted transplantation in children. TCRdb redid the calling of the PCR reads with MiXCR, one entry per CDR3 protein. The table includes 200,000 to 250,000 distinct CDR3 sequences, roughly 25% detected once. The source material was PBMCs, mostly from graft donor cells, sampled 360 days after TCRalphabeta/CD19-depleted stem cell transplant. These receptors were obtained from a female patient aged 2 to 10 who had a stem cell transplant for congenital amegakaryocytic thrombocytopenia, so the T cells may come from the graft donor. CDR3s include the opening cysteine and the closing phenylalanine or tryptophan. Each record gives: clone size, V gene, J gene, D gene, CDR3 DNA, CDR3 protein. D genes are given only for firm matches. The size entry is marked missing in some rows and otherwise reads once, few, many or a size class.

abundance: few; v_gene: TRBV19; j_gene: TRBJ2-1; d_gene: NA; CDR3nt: TGTGCCAGTAGTATTGGAGGGAACTCCTACAATGAGCAGTTCTTC; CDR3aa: CASSIGGNSYNEQFF
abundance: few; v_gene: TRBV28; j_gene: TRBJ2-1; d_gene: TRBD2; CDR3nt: TGTGCCAGCAGTCCTGGGGGACTAGCGGGGACCAATGAGCAGTTCTTC; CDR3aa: CASSPGGLAGTNEQFF
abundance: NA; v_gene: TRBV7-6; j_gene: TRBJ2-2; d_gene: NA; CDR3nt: TGTGCCAGCAGCTTGACCGGGACCCTCTCCGGGGAGCTGTTTTTT; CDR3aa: CASSLTGTLSGELFF
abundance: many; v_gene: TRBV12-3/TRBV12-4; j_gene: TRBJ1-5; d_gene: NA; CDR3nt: TGTGCCAGCAGTTGGGAGGGAAGCAATCAGCCCCAGCATTTT; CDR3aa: CASSWEGSNQPQHF
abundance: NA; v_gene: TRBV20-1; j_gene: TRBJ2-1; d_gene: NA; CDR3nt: TGCAGTGCAAGGACTACCCGCTCCTACAATGAGCAGTTCTTC; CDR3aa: CSARTTRSYNEQFF
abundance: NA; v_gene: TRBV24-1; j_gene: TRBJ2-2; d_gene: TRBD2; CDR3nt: TGTGCCACCAGTGATTTTAGCGGGGGGGCCGTCGGGGAGCTGTTTTTT; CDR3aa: CATSDFSGGAVGELFF
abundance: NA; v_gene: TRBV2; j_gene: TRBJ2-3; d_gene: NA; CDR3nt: TGTGCCAGCAGTGCCCAACAGGGAGGGGGTTTCACAGATACGCAGTATTTT; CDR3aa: CASSAQQGGGFTDTQYF
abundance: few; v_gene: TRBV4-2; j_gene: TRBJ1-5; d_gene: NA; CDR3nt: TGTGCCAGCAGCCAAGGGACGGATGAGGTCAATCAGCCCCAGCATTTT; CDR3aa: CASSQGTDEVNQPQHF
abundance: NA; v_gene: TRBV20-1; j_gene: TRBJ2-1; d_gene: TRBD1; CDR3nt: TGCAGTGCTAGAGTCGGGACAGGTCTGGGAAATGAGCAGTTCTTC; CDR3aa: CSARVGTGLGNEQFF
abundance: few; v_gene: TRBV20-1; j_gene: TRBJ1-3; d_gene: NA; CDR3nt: TGCAGTGCTAGGAGGGAGGCTGGAAACACCATATATTTT; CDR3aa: CSARREAGNTIYF
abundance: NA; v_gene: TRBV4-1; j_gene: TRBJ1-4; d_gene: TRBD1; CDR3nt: TGCGCCAGCAGCCAGCTGATGACAGGGTCGAATGAAAAACTGTTTTTT; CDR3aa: CASSQLMTGSNEKLFF
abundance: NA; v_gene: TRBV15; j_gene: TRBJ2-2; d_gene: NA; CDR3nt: TGTGCCACCAGCAGAACAAGGAACACCGGGGAGCTGTTTTTT; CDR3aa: CATSRTRNTGELFF
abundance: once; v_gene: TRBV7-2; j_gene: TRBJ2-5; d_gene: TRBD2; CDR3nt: TGTGCCAGCAGCTTAGCCGTTAGCGGGAGTAGAGAGACCCAGTACTTC; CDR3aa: CASSLAVSGSRETQYF
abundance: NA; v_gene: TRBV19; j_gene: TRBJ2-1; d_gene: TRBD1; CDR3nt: TGTGCCAGTAGTATTCCCGGACAGGGCCCTGGAGTCGAGCAGTTCTTC; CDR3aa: CASSIPGQGPGVEQFF
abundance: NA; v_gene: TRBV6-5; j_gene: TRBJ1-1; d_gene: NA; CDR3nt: TGTGCCAGCAGTTTTGCCTCGGGGGACGGAGCTTTCTTT; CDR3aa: CASSFASGDGAFF
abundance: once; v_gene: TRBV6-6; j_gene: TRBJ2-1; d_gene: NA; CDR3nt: TGTGCCAGCAGTTACCCACCCAACAATGAGCAGTTCTTC; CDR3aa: CASSYPPNNEQFF
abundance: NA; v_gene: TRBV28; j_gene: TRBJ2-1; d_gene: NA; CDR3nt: TGTGCCAGCAGTTTAATTCGGCGGTGGGGAAATGAGCAGTTCTTC; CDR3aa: CASSLIRRWGNEQFF
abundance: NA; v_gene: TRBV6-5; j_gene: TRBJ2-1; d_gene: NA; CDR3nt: TGTGCCAGCAGTTACTCTAGTAATAGGCACAATGAGCAGTTCTTC; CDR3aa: CASSYSSNRHNEQFF
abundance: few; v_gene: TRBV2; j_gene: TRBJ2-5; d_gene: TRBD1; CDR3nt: TGTGCCAGCAGTGAAGCTACAGGGGAGCGGGAGACCCAGTACTTC; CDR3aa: CASSEATGERETQYF
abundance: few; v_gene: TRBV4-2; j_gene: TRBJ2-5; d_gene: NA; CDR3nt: TGTGCCAGCAGCCAAGAGGGTTCCCTTGTGGCCCAGTACTTC; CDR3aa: CASSQEGSLVAQYF
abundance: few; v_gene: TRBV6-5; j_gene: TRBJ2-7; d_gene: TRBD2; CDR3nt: TGTGCCAGCAGTTTCAACTACGGGGGGGGACCCTACGAGCAGTACTTC; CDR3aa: CASSFNYGGGPYEQYF
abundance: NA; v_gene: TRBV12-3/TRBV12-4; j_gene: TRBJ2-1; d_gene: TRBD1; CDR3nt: TGTGCCAGCAGTTTAGCCGACAGGGGCGATGAGCAGTTCTTC; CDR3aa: CASSLADRGDEQFF
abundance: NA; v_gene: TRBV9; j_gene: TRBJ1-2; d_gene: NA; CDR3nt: TGTGCCAGCAGCCGTAGTGCAACGGGGCCCCAAAGTGGCGGCTACACCTTC; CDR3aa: CASSRSATGPQSGGYTF
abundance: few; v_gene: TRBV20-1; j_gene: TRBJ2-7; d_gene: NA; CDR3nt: TGCAGTGCTAGAGACATCGAGGAGGGCGTGGGCTACGAGCAGTACTTC; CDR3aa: CSARDIEEGVGYEQYF
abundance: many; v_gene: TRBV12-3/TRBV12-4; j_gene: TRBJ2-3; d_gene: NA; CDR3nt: TGTGCCAGCGGGCAGGGAGCTAGCACAGATACGCAGTATTTT; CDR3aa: CASGQGASTDTQYF
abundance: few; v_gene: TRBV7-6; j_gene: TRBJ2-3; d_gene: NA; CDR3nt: TGTGCCAGCAGCTTAATTCCGAGACAGGGAATGTCTAGCGGATACACAGATACGCAGTATTTT; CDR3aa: CASSLIPRQGMSSGYTDTQYF
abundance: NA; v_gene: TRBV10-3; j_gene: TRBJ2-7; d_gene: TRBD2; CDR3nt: TGTGCCATCTCCGGGACTAGCAGCTCCTACGAGCAGTACTTC; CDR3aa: CAISGTSSSYEQYF
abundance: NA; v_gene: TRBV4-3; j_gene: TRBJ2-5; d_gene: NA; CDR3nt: TGCGCCAGCAGCCAAGATCGTCACAGGATGCAAGAGACCCAGTACTTC; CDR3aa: CASSQDRHRMQETQYF
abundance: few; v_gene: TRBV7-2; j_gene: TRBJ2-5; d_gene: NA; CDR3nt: TGTGCCAGCAGCTTAGTTGAGGGGACCCAGTACTTC; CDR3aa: CASSLVEGTQYF
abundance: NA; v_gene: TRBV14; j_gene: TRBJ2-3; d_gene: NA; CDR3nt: TGTGCCAGCAGCCAAGTGTGGCAGCCGGGCGTAGATACGCAGTATTTT; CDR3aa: CASSQVWQPGVDTQYF
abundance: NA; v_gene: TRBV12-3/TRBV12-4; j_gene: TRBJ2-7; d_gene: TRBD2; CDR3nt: TGTGCCAGCAGTACGGGACTATACTACGAGCAGTACTTC; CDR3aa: CASSTGLYYEQYF
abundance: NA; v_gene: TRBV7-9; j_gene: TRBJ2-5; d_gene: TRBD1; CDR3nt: TGTGCCAACAGCATGTCCGGGACAGGGGTGGAGACCCAGTACTTC; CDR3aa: CANSMSGTGVETQYF
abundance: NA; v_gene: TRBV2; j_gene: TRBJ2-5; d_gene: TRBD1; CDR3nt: TGTGCCAGGAGGACAGGGGGCCATGAGACCCAGTACTTC; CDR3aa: CARRTGGHETQYF
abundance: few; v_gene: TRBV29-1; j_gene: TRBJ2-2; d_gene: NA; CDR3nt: TGCAGCGTACAATACACCGGGGAGCTGTTTTTT; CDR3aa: CSVQYTGELFF
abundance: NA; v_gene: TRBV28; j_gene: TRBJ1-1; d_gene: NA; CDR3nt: TGTGCCAGCAGTTTGACAGGCTGGACTGAAGCTTTCTTT; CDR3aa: CASSLTGWTEAFF
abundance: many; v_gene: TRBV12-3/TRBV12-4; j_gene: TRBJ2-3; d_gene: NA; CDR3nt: TGTGCCAGCAGACGGGGACTCAGGGATTACATGGATACGCAGTATTTT; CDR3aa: CASRRGLRDYMDTQYF
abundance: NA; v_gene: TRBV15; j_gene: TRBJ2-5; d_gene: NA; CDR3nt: TGTGCCACCAGCACCGGACTGGAAGAGACCCAGTACTTC; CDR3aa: CATSTGLEETQYF
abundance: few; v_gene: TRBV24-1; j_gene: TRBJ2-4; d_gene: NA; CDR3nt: TGTGCCACCAGTGATTCCCTGAGGAACCTTCAGTACTTC; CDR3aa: CATSDSLRNLQYF
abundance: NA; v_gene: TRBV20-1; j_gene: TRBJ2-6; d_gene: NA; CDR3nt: TGCAGTGCTAGTCGGGCGGGACAGAGCTCTGGGGCCAACGTCCTGACTTTC; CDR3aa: CSASRAGQSSGANVLTF
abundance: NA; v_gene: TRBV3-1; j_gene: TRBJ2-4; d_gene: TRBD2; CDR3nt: TGTGCCAGCAGCTGGCAGGGACTAGCGGGAGTTTGGTCCAAAAACATTCAGTACTTC; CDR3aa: CASSWQGLAGVWSKNIQYF
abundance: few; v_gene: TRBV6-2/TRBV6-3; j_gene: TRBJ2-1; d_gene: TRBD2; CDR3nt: TGTGCCAGCAGGGCCGGGACTAGCGAAAACAATGAGCAGTTCTTC; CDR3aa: CASRAGTSENNEQFF
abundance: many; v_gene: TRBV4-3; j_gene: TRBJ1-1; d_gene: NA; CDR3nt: TGCGCCAGCAGCCAAGATGGTCGTCTCCGGACCACTGAAGCTTTCTTT; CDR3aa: CASSQDGRLRTTEAFF